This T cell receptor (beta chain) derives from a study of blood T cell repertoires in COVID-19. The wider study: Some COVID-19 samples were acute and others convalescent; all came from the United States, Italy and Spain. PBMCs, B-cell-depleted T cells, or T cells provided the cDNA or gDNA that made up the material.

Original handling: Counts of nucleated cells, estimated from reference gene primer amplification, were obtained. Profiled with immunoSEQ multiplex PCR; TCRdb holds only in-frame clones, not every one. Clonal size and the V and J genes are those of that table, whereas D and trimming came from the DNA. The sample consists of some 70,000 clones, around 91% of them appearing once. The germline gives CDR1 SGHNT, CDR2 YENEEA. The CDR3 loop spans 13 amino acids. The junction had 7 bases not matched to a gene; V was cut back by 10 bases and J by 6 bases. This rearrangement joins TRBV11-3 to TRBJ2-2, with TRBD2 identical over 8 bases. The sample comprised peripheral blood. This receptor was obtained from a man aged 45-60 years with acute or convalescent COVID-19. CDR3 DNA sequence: TGTGCCACGAGCGGGAGTCACCCCGGGGAGCTGTTTTTT. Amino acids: CATSGSHPGELFF.